The clone carrying this TCR beta chain was counted only a few times. What it recognizes is unknown. The data are from a study of CD4 T cells in relation to SARS-CoV-2 and coronaviruses. Broader study findings: In around 63% of donors, memory CD4+ clonotypes crossrecognized SARS-CoV-2 and at least one common cold coronavirus spike.

The assay was immunoSEQ multiplex PCR, and TCRdb's table has in-frame clones only and misses some. Here the sample spans about 30,000 clones, approximately 80% being singletons. The unexposed donors gave CD4+ T cells in 2011-2018, prior to COVID-19. CD4+ T cells were isolated from the cells after 10 days of culture. Half the medium was replaced with IL-2 medium on days 3 and 7. CDR3 size: 14 residues. Germline-derived CDR1 and CDR2 are SGHRS and YFSETQ. J lost 5 bases, V lost 5 bases, and 8 bases had no gene match. This receptor was identified in a human donor in good health. Sequenced input: CD4+ T cells from PBMCs, cultured in vitro. V is TRBV5-1 and J is TRBJ2-5; TRBD1 matches at 8 bases. As DNA, the CDR3 is TGCGCCAGCAGAGAGCAGGGGGCAGAGGAGACCCAGTACTTC. Residues: CASREQGAEETQYF.